The rows below give T cell receptor beta chains drawn from one sample of a study of blood T cell repertoires in COVID-19. Data came from immunoSEQ multiplex PCR; TCRdb stores just in-frame clones and leaves some out. The sample contains roughly 250,000 clones, approximately 90% of which appear only once. Sequencing input: peripheral blood. The receptors here all came from a man aged 25-40 years with acute or convalescent COVID-19. Each CDR3 is given with its conserved first and last residue. The D gene is left open where the match is weak. Only some rows state a clone size, as once, few, many or a class for expanded clones.

j_gene | d_gene | len | abundance | v_gene | CDR3aa | CDR3nt
TRBJ2-7 | TRBD1 | 13 | once | TRBV7-9 | CASSFNRGEQQYF | TGTGCCAGCAGCTTTAACAGGGGTGAGCAGCAGTACTTC
TRBJ1-1 | NA | 14 | NA | TRBV9 | CASTPVLLEAEAFF | TGTGCCAGCACCCCCGTCCTGCTGGAGGCTGAAGCTTTCTTT
TRBJ1-5 | TRBD1 | 16 | NA | TRBV10-2 | CASDRGGEGSNQPQHF | TGCGCCAGCGACAGGGGTGGGGAAGGGAGCAATCAGCCCCAGCATTTT
TRBJ2-3 | TRBD1 | 14 | NA | TRBV29-1 | CSVEPNTGVDTQYF | TGCAGCGTTGAGCCAAACACAGGGGTTGATACGCAGTATTTT
TRBJ1-1 | TRBD1 | 15 | few | TRBV2 | CASSRTGTGREEAFF | TGTGCCAGCAGCAGAACCGGGACAGGGAGAGAGGAAGCTTTCTTT
TRBJ2-7 | TRBD1 | 15 | NA | TRBV5-1 | CASSLEPGQGSWQYF | TGCGCCAGCAGCTTGGAACCGGGACAGGGGTCTTGGCAGTACTTC
TRBJ1-1 | NA | 12 | once | TRBV18 | CASSERETEAFF | TGTGCCAGCTCAGAACGGGAAACTGAAGCTTTCTTT
TRBJ1-2 | NA | 14 | NA | TRBV28 | CASSLVRGNYGYTF | TGTGCCAGCAGTCTTGTGCGAGGTAACTATGGCTACACCTTC
TRBJ1-1 | TRBD1 | 16 | NA | TRBV11-2 | CASSLEAGGWGTEAFF | TGTGCCAGCAGCTTAGAGGCAGGGGGCTGGGGCACTGAAGCTTTCTTT
TRBJ2-2 | NA | 12 | NA | TRBV28 | CASSRRTGELFF | TGTGCCAGCAGCCGGAGGACCGGGGAGCTGTTTTTT
TRBJ1-5 | NA | 16 | NA | TRBV2 | CASSEGAGVEGQPQHF | TGTGCCAGCAGTGAGGGGGCAGGCGTCGAAGGTCAGCCCCAGCATTTT
TRBJ2-7 | NA | 15 | NA | TRBV3-1/TRBV3-2 | CASSQNALSSYEQYF | TGTGCCAGCAGCCAAAACGCCCTTAGCTCCTACGAGCAGTACTTC
TRBJ1-3 | NA | 16 | NA | TRBV28 | CASSTLSPGEGNTIYF | TGTGCCAGCAGTACGCTTAGCCCAGGGGAAGGAAACACCATATATTTT
TRBJ1-1 | NA | 14 | NA | TRBV11-2 | CASSPWAGLLEAFF | TGTGCCAGCAGCCCCTGGGCCGGCCTATTAGAAGCTTTCTTT
TRBJ2-7 | NA | 13 | NA | TRBV14 | CASTKWRTGEQYF | TGTGCCAGCACAAAGTGGAGAACTGGCGAGCAGTACTTC
TRBJ2-1 | NA | 13 | NA | TRBV30 | CAWSVHDPFEQFF | TGTGCCTGGAGTGTACATGATCCTTTTGAGCAGTTCTTC
TRBJ2-1 | NA | 15 | NA | TRBV28 | CASSFSTGRYNEQFF | TGTGCCAGCAGTTTCTCCACCGGCAGGTACAATGAGCAGTTCTTC
TRBJ1-5 | NA | 16 | once | TRBV7-8 | CASSLVPGGGDQPQHF | TGTGCCAGCAGCTTAGTACCGGGGGGTGGAGATCAGCCCCAGCATTTT
TRBJ1-1 | TRBD1 | 14 | NA | TRBV6-5 | CASRQTGTNTEAFF | TGTGCCAGCCGTCAGACAGGGACCAACACTGAAGCTTTCTTT
TRBJ1-2 | NA | 11 | NA | TRBV28 | CAITGHYGYTF | TGTGCCATTACAGGGCACTATGGCTACACCTTC
TRBJ2-1 | TRBD1 | 15 | NA | TRBV18 | CASSRQGYSYNEQFF | TGTGCCAGCTCTCGACAGGGGTACTCCTACAATGAGCAGTTCTTC
TRBJ1-1 | NA | 16 | NA | TRBV18 | CASSPGVRTSNTEAFF | TGTGCCAGCTCACCAGGGGTAAGGACAAGTAACACTGAAGCTTTCTTT
TRBJ1-6 | NA | 14 | once | TRBV20-1 | CSASRRGGDSPLHF | TGCAGTGCTAGTAGGAGAGGGGGTGATTCACCCCTCCACTTT
TRBJ2-1 | TRBD2 | 15 | NA | TRBV7-3 | CASSSSGGATVEQFF | TGTGCCAGCAGCTCTAGCGGGGGGGCAACGGTTGAGCAGTTCTTC
TRBJ2-1 | NA | 11 | NA | TRBV3-1/TRBV3-2 | CASSDLAKQFF | TGTGCCAGCAGCGACCTAGCGAAGCAGTTCTTC
TRBJ1-5 | NA | 13 | NA | TRBV19 | CASSTAAWGPQHF | TGTGCCAGTAGTACGGCAGCCTGGGGCCCCCAGCATTTT
TRBJ1-4 | NA | 16 | NA | TRBV5-5 | CASSYLGRGEDEKLFF | TGTGCCAGCAGCTACCTGGGCAGGGGAGAAGATGAAAAACTGTTTTTT
TRBJ2-5 | TRBD2 | 19 | NA | TRBV5-8 | CASSFRTSGNQEGQETQYF | TGTGCCAGCAGCTTTCGGACTAGCGGAAACCAAGAGGGGCAAGAGACCCAGTACTTC
TRBJ1-1 | NA | 13 | NA | TRBV11-3 | CASSLAGNTEAFF | TGTGCCAGCAGCTTAGCCGGGAACACTGAAGCTTTCTTT
TRBJ1-3 | NA | 11 | NA | TRBV29-1 | CSVAGGDTIYF | TGCAGCGTTGCCGGGGGAGACACCATATATTTT
TRBJ2-2 | NA | 18 | NA | TRBV3-1/TRBV3-2 | CASSQLTRARGNTGELFF | TGTGCCAGCAGCCAACTCACTAGGGCTCGCGGGAACACCGGGGAGCTGTTTTTT
TRBJ2-2 | TRBD1 | 15 | NA | TRBV7-3 | CASSLGQLNTGELFF | TGTGCCAGCAGCTTGGGACAGTTAAACACCGGGGAGCTGTTTTTT
TRBJ2-2 | NA | 14 | NA | TRBV7-9 | CASSPGPYTGELFF | TGTGCCAGCAGCCCGGGTCCTTACACCGGGGAGCTGTTTTTT
TRBJ2-7 | NA | 15 | NA | TRBV2 | CASMLLTFGSYEQYF | TGTGCCAGCATGCTGCTGACATTCGGCTCCTACGAGCAGTACTTC
TRBJ1-5 | NA | 17 | NA | TRBV7-8 | CASSLATGSYSNQPQHF | TGTGCCAGCAGCTTAGCCACAGGGTCCTATAGCAATCAGCCCCAGCATTTT
TRBJ2-2 | TRBD2 | 15 | NA | TRBV5-1 | CASSSSGRNSGELFF | TGCGCCAGCAGCTCTAGCGGGAGGAATTCCGGGGAGCTGTTTTTT
TRBJ1-4 | NA | 15 | NA | TRBV27 | CASSSWGPTNEKLFF | TGTGCCAGCAGTTCCTGGGGGCCAACTAATGAAAAACTGTTTTTT
TRBJ1-2 | NA | 13 | NA | TRBV6-6 | CASRTVNYYGYTF | TGTGCCAGCAGAACAGTTAACTACTATGGCTACACCTTC
TRBJ1-3 | NA | 18 | once | TRBV5-6 | CASSLAIEAGQGGNTIYF | TGTGCCAGCAGCCTAGCGATTGAGGCGGGCCAAGGTGGAAACACCATATATTTT
TRBJ2-7 | NA | 15 | NA | TRBV9 | CASSPPGLATVEQYF | TGTGCCAGCAGTCCCCCGGGGCTAGCGACGGTCGAGCAGTACTTC
TRBJ1-2 | NA | 15 | NA | TRBV14 | CASSHGTPNRHGYTF | TGTGCCAGCAGCCACGGGACTCCCAATCGCCATGGCTACACCTTC
TRBJ1-1 | TRBD1 | 17 | NA | TRBV18 | CASSPLFRGNMNTEAFF | TGTGCCAGCTCACCCCTATTCAGGGGGAATATGAACACTGAAGCTTTCTTT
TRBJ2-7 | TRBD2 | 15 | once | TRBV18 | CASSPGLTTLGEQYF | TGTGCCAGCTCACCGGGACTAACTACACTTGGGGAGCAGTACTTC
TRBJ1-2 | TRBD1 | 17 | NA | TRBV7-8 | CASSLENLRDSFYGYTF | TGTGCCAGCAGCTTGGAGAATCTTCGGGACAGTTTCTATGGCTACACCTTC
TRBJ2-7 | TRBD1 | 14 | few | TRBV3-1/TRBV3-2 | CASSSGQFYYEQYF | TGTGCCAGCAGCTCGGGACAGTTTTACTACGAGCAGTACTTC
TRBJ1-2 | TRBD1 | 13 | NA | TRBV11-2 | CASSLDRVYGYTF | TGTGCCAGCAGCCTGGACAGGGTCTATGGCTACACCTTC
TRBJ2-3 | TRBD2 | 18 | NA | TRBV28 | CASSYQGLAGGFTDTQYF | TGTGCCAGCAGCTATCAAGGACTAGCGGGGGGATTCACAGATACGCAGTATTTT
TRBJ2-1 | NA | 13 | once | TRBV5-1 | CASTVGSMSEQFF | TGCGCCAGCACGGTCGGGAGCATGAGTGAGCAGTTCTTC
TRBJ1-5 | NA | 14 | NA | TRBV6-5 | CASSWDFSNQPQHF | TGTGCCAGCAGTTGGGACTTTAGCAATCAGCCCCAGCATTTT
TRBJ2-7 | TRBD1 | 13 | once | TRBV15 | CATSRDRGYEQYF | TGTGCCACCAGCAGGGACAGGGGCTACGAGCAGTACTTC
TRBJ2-7 | TRBD1 | 14 | NA | TRBV5-5 | CASSSGTGPYEQYF | TGTGCCAGCAGCTCCGGGACAGGGCCCTACGAGCAGTACTTC
TRBJ2-7 | TRBD2 | 15 | NA | TRBV6-1 | CASSESSSGYYEQYF | TGTGCCAGCAGTGAATCGTCTAGCGGCTACTACGAGCAGTACTTC
TRBJ1-2 | NA | 13 | NA | TRBV2 | CASSTRQAAGYTF | TGTGCCAGCAGTACCCGACAGGCAGCTGGCTACACCTTC
TRBJ1-5 | NA | 13 | once | TRBV6-5 | CASRGDSGQPQHF | TGTGCCAGCAGAGGGGATTCTGGTCAGCCCCAGCATTTT
TRBJ1-1 | NA | 17 | NA | TRBV5-1 | CASSLIPRGSLETEAFF | TGCGCCAGCAGCTTGATCCCGCGAGGCAGCCTTGAGACTGAAGCTTTCTTT
TRBJ1-1 | NA | 14 | NA | TRBV18 | CASSPEQMNTEAFF | TGTGCCAGCTCACCGGAACAGATGAACACTGAAGCTTTCTTT
TRBJ2-5 | TRBD1 | 13 | NA | TRBV10-3 | CAISGQVQETQYF | TGTGCCATCAGCGGACAGGTGCAAGAGACCCAGTACTTC
TRBJ1-2 | NA | 9 | once | TRBV24-1 | CATSQGHTF | TGTGCCACCAGTCAGGGCCACACCTTC
TRBJ1-5 | NA | 17 | NA | TRBV19 | CASSTHPGRFVNQPQHF | TGTGCCAGTAGTACTCACCCAGGTAGGTTCGTTAATCAGCCCCAGCATTTT